These 20 T cell receptor beta chains were sequenced from one sample in a study of blood T cell repertoires in COVID-19. Clones were sequenced by immunoSEQ multiplex PCR, and TCRdb holds only the in-frame ones, with some missing. Among approximately 160,000 clones, approximately 85% were seen once, and the ten largest hold about 1.2%. The sequencing sample was made of peripheral blood. These receptors were taken from a man in his sixties who had recovered from COVID-19.

This rearrangement joins TRBV18 to TRBJ1-2; TRBD1 is a possible D gene (6 bases). V was pared by 3 bases and J by 6 bases, with 17 bases between. Germline-derived CDR1 and CDR2 are KGHSH and LQKENI. This CDR3 comprises 15 residues. The CDR3 DNA sequence: TGTGCCAGCTCACCGGCCGGGGGGCGTCTAAATGGCTACACCTTC. As protein: CASSPAGGRLNGYTF.

The V call is TRBV6-6, the J call TRBJ2-3; 9 positions match TRBD2. This CDR3 region has 16 residues. Germline lookup yields CDR1 MNHNY and CDR2 SVGAGI (reference sequence). Trimming removed 5 bases from V and 6 bases from J; junction bases left unmatched: 12. The chain's CDR3 is CASSRQAGGLRDTQYF. The CDR3 region has the DNA TGTGCCAGCAGTCGACAAGCGGGGGGCCTTAGGGATACGCAGTATTTT.

V is TRBV7-6 and J is TRBJ2-2; weak D call: TRBD1 (5 bases). The V and J ends lost 4 bases and 5 bases respectively, with 17 bases between them. The CDR3 loop spans 16 amino acids. The germline CDR1 and CDR2 sequences are SGHVS and FNYEAQ. The CDR3 nucleotides are TGTGCCAGCAGCTCACGTATAGGGAAGGGGACCGGGGAGCTGTTTTTT. It is translated as CASSSRIGKGTGELFF. Based on the CDR3 plus reference TRBV7-6 and TRBJ2-2, the full variable domain is GAGVSQSPRYKVTKRGQDVALRCDPISGHVSLYWYRQALGQGPEFLTYFNYEAQQDKSGLPNDRFSAERPEGSISTLTIQRTEQRDSAMYRCASSSRIGKGTGELFFGEGSRLTVL.

V gene TRBV9 combines with J gene TRBJ2-7; 12 nucleotides align to TRBD2. Germline CDR1 and CDR2: SGDLS and YYNGEE. CDR3 length: 16 amino acids. Germline trimming cut 4 bases from V and 2 bases from J; bases unmatched to any gene: 7. CDR3 sequence (DNA): TGTGCCAGCAGCCCGACTTCTAGCGGGGGGGCCTACGAGCAGTACTTC. Translation gives CASSPTSSGGAYEQYF.

The V gene is TRBV30, the J gene TRBJ1-6, with 10 bases aligning to TRBD1. CDR1 is GTSNPN and CDR2 is SVGIG in the germline V gene (reference sequence). The CDR3 has 13 residues. J was trimmed by 9 bases and V by 4 bases; bases with no gene match: 3. The CDR3 DNA reads TGTGCCTGGACAGGACAGGGGGGTTCACCCCTCCACTTT. Translation: CAWTGQGGSPLHF.

The chain recombines TRBV6-2 or TRBV6-3 with TRBJ2-7; 9 bases match TRBD1. Unmatched junction bases numbered 9, after V lost 6 bases and J lost 0 bases. This CDR3 contains 16 residues. Germline CDR1 MNHEY, CDR2 SVGEGT. The CDR3 here is CASRPPGQGNSYEQYF. DNA of the CDR3: TGTGCCAGCAGGCCTCCGGGACAGGGAAACTCCTACGAGCAGTACTTC.

The chain couples TRBV14 to TRBJ1-2; D unclear. Trimming cost V 4 bases and J 12 bases, with 24 bases left between them. The CDR3 runs to 15 residues. Germline CDR1 is SGHDN and CDR2 is FVKESK. CDR3 nucleotides: TGTGCCAGCAGCCCGCGGGCAGGAGCCTATGGCTACGACACCTTC. Amino acid sequence: CASSPRAGAYGYDTF.

The chain couples TRBV7-9 to TRBJ1-3, with D hard to call. The CDR3 totals 13 residues. Germline assignment: CDR1 SEHNR and CDR2 FQNEAQ (reference sequence). Trimming shortened V by 6 bases and J by 2 bases, and 8 bases separated the two germline ends. CDR3 sequence reads: CASSSTTGNTIYF. DNA of the CDR3: TGTGCCAGCAGTTCTACTACTGGAAACACCATATATTTT. Full variable domain (remainder filled in from reference TRBV7-9 and TRBJ1-3): DTGVSQNPRHKITKRGQNVTFRCDPISEHNRLYWYRQTLGQGPEFLTYFQNEAQLEKSRLLSDRFSAERPKGSFSTLEIQRTEQGDSAMYLCASSSTTGNTIYFGEGSWLTVV.

This clone was recorded once. The V call is TRBV5-1, the J call TRBJ2-1; 12 bases fit TRBD2. Trimming took 0 bases from V and 6 from J; bases not matched to a gene: 7. Germline CDR1 and CDR2: SGHRS and YFSETQ. The CDR3 totals 17 residues. CDR3 amino acids: CASSLVPSGGAGNEQFF. In DNA, the CDR3 is TGCGCCAGCAGCTTGGTCCCTAGCGGGGGGGCCGGCAATGAGCAGTTCTTC.

The V and J genes are TRBV11-1 and TRBJ1-2; TRBD1 might be the D (6 bases). V dropped 6 bases and J dropped 7 bases, with 15 bases sitting between them. The CDR3 is 13 residues long. CDR1 is SGHAT, CDR2 FQDESV, per germline (reference sequence). This CDR3 is CASRPQGLGGYTF. The CDR3 nucleotides are TGTGCCAGCAGGCCTCAGGGGTTGGGTGGCTACACCTTC.

This sequence joins TRBV3-1 (or the pseudogene TRBV3-2) and TRBJ2-5; 8 bases fit TRBD1. Germline CDR1 LGHDT, CDR2 YNNKEL (reference sequence). This CDR3 has 17 residues. V shed 0 bases, J shed 1 base, and the junction held 7 bases outside the gene matches. CDR3 in amino acids: CASSQDFRTGTQETQYF. The CDR3 DNA sequence: TGTGCCAGCAGCCAAGATTTTAGGACAGGGACCCAAGAGACCCAGTACTTC.

The chain has TRBV2 and TRBJ1-6; 7 nucleotides align to TRBD1. Germline trimming cut 2 bases from V and 6 bases from J; bases unmatched to any gene: 7. The CDR3 is 16 amino acids. Germline values: CDR1 SNHLY, CDR2 FYNNEI. The CDR3: CASSEIKGGFNSPLHF. CDR3 coding DNA: TGTGCCAGCAGTGAAATCAAAGGGGGCTTTAATTCACCCCTCCACTTT.

This clone was seen just once. This chain links TRBV10-3 with TRBJ2-3; 7 nucleotides line up with TRBD1. With 10 bases clipped from V and 5 bases from J, the junction kept 3 bases outside the gene matches. This CDR3 comprises 11 residues. CDR1 is ENHRY and CDR2 is SYGVKD in the germline V gene. CDR3 in DNA: TGTGCCACCAACAGGGGAGATACGCAGTATTTT. Translation: CATNRGDTQYF.

This clone was counted only a few times. The chain uses TRBV19 and TRBJ1-5; no clear D. The CDR3 is 16 amino acids. In germline, CDR1 is LNHDA, CDR2 SQIVND (reference sequence). V lost 2 bases, J lost 4 bases, and 15 bases lay in between. CDR3 DNA: TGTGCCAGTAGTATACGGGATTTGGGTGGGAATCAGCCCCAGCATTTT. Its translation is CASSIRDLGGNQPQHF. The variable domain in full, completed from reference TRBV19 and TRBJ1-5, reads DGGITQSPKYLFRKEGQNVTLSCEQNLNHDAMYWYRQDPGQGLRLIYYSQIVNDFQKGDIAEGYSVSREKKESFPLTVTSAQKNPTAFYLCASSIRDLGGNQPQHFGDGTRLSIL.

This clone came up a few times. This chain joins TRBV7-2 and TRBJ2-1, with a tentative D call TRBD1 (6 bases). Germline V lookup: CDR1 SGHTA, CDR2 FQGNSA. V lost 5 bases, J lost 4 bases, and 15 bases lay in between. The CDR3 runs 15 residues. The CDR3 DNA is TGTGCCAGCAGCAGGCAAACAGGGTTATACAATGAGCAGTTCTTC. Translating gives CASSRQTGLYNEQFF.

This chain joins TRBV9 and TRBJ2-3; D gene ambiguous. The germline V gene has CDR1 SGDLS and CDR2 YYNGEE. This CDR3 region has 12 residues. V was shortened by 4 bases and J by 5 bases, with 8 bases between the two germline ends. This chain's CDR3 is CASSTRGDTQYF. DNA of the CDR3: TGTGCCAGCAGCACCCGAGGAGATACGCAGTATTTT.

This sequence joins TRBV28 and TRBJ2-7, with D perhaps TRBD1 (5 bases). The germline V and J ends were trimmed by 4 bases and 3 bases, with 19 bases remaining between them. The CDR3 spans 16 residues. The germline V gene has CDR1 MDHEN and CDR2 SYDVKM. The CDR3 coding sequence is TGTGCCAGCAGTTCCCCAGGGTCCCTCGCCTACTACGAGCAGTACTTC. Translation: CASSSPGSLAYYEQYF.

This clone was found a few times. The CDR3 loop is CASSKDRQGSPLHF. CDR3 DNA sequence: TGTGCCAGCAGTAAAGACAGGCAGGGTTCACCCCTCCACTTT. The V call is TRBV2, the J call TRBJ1-6; D possibly corresponds to TRBD1 (6 bases). With 5 bases removed from V and 9 bases from J, the gap between germline ends came to 14 bases. CDR1 and CDR2 (germline): SNHLY, FYNNEI. CDR3 size: 14 residues.

V is TRBV6-6 and J is TRBJ1-6; the D is unclear. Trimming left V 0 bases short and J 7 bases short, with 4 bases between. The CDR3 runs 13 residues. Germline CDR1 is MNHNY and CDR2 is SVGAGI (reference sequence). The CDR3 region is CASSYSRNSPLHF. CDR3 DNA sequence: TGTGCCAGCAGTTACTCGAGGAATTCACCCCTCCACTTT.

The rearrangement joins TRBV21-1 to TRBJ2-3; no DNA check was done on the table's D call, TRBD1. TRBV21-1 is reported as a pseudogene. This CDR3 has 16 amino acids. The CDR3 reads CASSSRQRRSTDTQYF. The CDR3, as DNA: TGTGCCAGCAGCAGCCGACAGCGTAGAAGCACAGATACGCAGTATTTT.